The 16 T cell receptor beta chains below come from one sample, sequenced in a study of metastatic and nonmetastatic thyroid tumors (dated by TCRdb to 2020 to 2022). The library was generated by PCR. Sequencing was performed on an Illumina HiSeq 4000. TCRdb itself trimmed the public reads at Q25 with fastp, ran MiXCR and retained productive beta chains. The sample table contains about 41,000 clones; only one count was recorded for roughly 26% of them. About 14% of the sample belongs to the ten largest clones. None of the patients had been given any treatment before thyroid surgery. Sequencing was done on a sample of tumor tissue. The receptors here all came from a female donor with papillary thyroid cancer or a benign thyroid nodule (not recorded which). Some clones in this sample may be carry-over from other donors' samples.

V is TRBV28 and J is TRBJ1-2, with a tentative D call TRBD1 (5 bases). The germline V gene has CDR1 MDHEN and CDR2 SYDVKM. The CDR3 is 14 amino acids. Between the trimmed V and J ends, which lost 4 bases and 0 bases, there was a span of 9 bases. CDR3 residues: CASSSGGANYGYTF. Written as DNA, the CDR3 is TGTGCCAGCAGTTCCGGGGGGGCTAACTATGGCTACACCTTC.

This clone was found many times. The CDR3 DNA reads TGTGCCAGCAGTGAAGGGACAGGGGGGTACAATGAGCAGTTCTTC. Translated: CASSEGTGGYNEQFF. This rearrangement joins TRBV2 to TRBJ2-1, with 10 bases lining up with TRBD1. With V trimmed by 1 base and J by 4 bases, 1 base remained unmatched. Germline-derived CDR1 and CDR2 are SNHLY and FYNNEI. The CDR3 contains 15 residues. The full variable domain, completed using reference TRBV2 and TRBJ2-1, is EPEVTQTPSHQVTQMGQEVILRCVPISNHLYFYWYRQILGQKVEFLVSFYNNEISEKSEIFDDQFSVERPDGSNFTLKIRSTKLEDSAMYFCASSEGTGGYNEQFFGPGTRLTVL.

This clone was seen at least ten times. The chain is built from TRBV12-3 or TRBV12-4 and TRBJ2-1; perhaps TRBD1 as D (5 bases). V shed 2 bases and J shed 1 base, with 6 bases lying between them. This CDR3 contains 14 residues. Written as DNA, the CDR3 is TGTGCCAGCAGTTTACAGGGATCCTACAATGAGCAGTTCTTC. Its protein product is CASSLQGSYNEQFF.

In its sample, this clone was seen many times. The rearrangement uses TRBV12-3 or TRBV12-4 and TRBJ2-3, with 7 bases that match TRBD1. The CDR3 has 16 amino acids. V gave up 5 bases and J gave up 4 bases; unmatched junction bases: 12. The CDR3 region has the DNA TGTGCCAGCAGTCGCTACAGGGGAAGTAGTGCAGATACGCAGTATTTT. Residues: CASSRYRGSSADTQYF.

There are many counts of this clone. The CDR3 nucleotides read TGCAGTGCTAGAGATCTCGTGGGGCCCCCCTACGAGCAGTACTTC. Translated: CSARDLVGPPYEQYF. The chain is built from TRBV20-1 and TRBJ2-7; D possibly corresponds to TRBD1 (5 bases). In germline, CDR1 is DFQATT, CDR2 SNEGSKA (reference sequence). V was shortened by 0 bases and J by 2 bases, with 14 bases between the two germline ends. The CDR3 consists of 15 residues.

J is TRBJ2-7 and V is TRBV5-1; the D gene is possibly TRBD2 (6 bases). Germline V lookup: CDR1 SGHRS, CDR2 YFSETQ. Trimming shortened V by 4 bases and J by 7 bases, and 27 bases separated the two germline ends. The CDR3 is 17 residues long. CDR3 DNA sequence: TGCGCCAGCAGCCCGGGGGTACTTCAATCTTTGGTGGTGGAGCAGTACTTC. Translation: CASSPGVLQSLVVEQYF.

V gene TRBV5-1 combines with J gene TRBJ1-3; TRBD1 might be the D (5 bases). The CDR3 has 16 amino acids. CDR1 is SGHRS and CDR2 is YFSETQ in the germline V gene. Between the trimmed V and J ends, which lost 4 bases and 4 bases, there was a span of 18 bases. The CDR3 sequence: CASSLLFQGTGNTIYF. The CDR3 DNA reads TGCGCCAGCAGCCTTCTATTCCAGGGTACAGGAAACACCATATATTTT.

This clone is labeled as medium-sized. At the DNA level, this CDR3 is encoded by other sequences in the same sample as well. V and J are TRBV3-1 and TRBJ2-7, with D possibly being TRBD2 (6 bases). From germline, CDR1 is LGHDT and CDR2 YNNKEL (reference sequence). Deletions cut 1 base from V and 3 bases from J, with 7 bases between. The CDR3 length is 13 residues. Here the CDR3 DNA reads TGTGCCAGCAGCCAAGCGCGGGGCTACGAGCAGTACTTC. It is translated as CASSQARGYEQYF.

This clone was found many times. The chain joins TRBV28 to TRBJ2-7; 7 positions match TRBD1. V was pared by 2 bases and J by 5 bases, with 9 bases of the junction left unmatched. The CDR3 extends over 15 amino acids. Germline values: CDR1 MDHEN, CDR2 SYDVKM. The CDR3 reads CASSLEDRAGDEQYF. DNA for the CDR3: TGTGCCAGCAGTTTAGAAGACAGGGCTGGCGACGAGCAGTACTTC.

Remarks on this clone: Since a much larger clone is just one base distant, this may be a read error. The rearrangement uses TRBV11-1 and TRBJ2-2; tentative D call: TRBD1 (6 bases). The V gene lost 6 bases and the J gene lost 4 bases, with 18 bases spanning the gap. The CDR3 is 16 amino acids. Germline V CDR1 and CDR2: SGHAT, FQDESV (reference sequence). The DNA of the CDR3 is TGTGCCAGCAGGGCTGTACAGGGCAGGAGCACCGGGGAGCTGTTTTTT. This sequence encodes CASRAVQGRSTGELFF.

The V and J genes are TRBV9 and TRBJ1-1, with D perhaps matching TRBD1 (6 bases). Germline assignment: CDR1 SGDLS and CDR2 YYNGEE. V lost 4 bases and J lost 4, with 23 bases in between. The CDR3 loop spans 17 amino acids. CDR3 residues: CASSPREPGAPPTEAFF. CDR3 sequence (DNA): TGTGCCAGCAGCCCTCGGGAGCCAGGGGCCCCCCCCACTGAAGCTTTCTTT. Full variable domain (missing parts from reference TRBV9 and TRBJ1-1): DSGVTQTPKHLITATGQRVTLRCSPRSGDLSVYWYQQSLDQGLQFLIQYYNGEERAKGNILERFSAQQFPDLHSELNLSSLELGDSALYFCASSPREPGAPPTEAFFGQGTRLTVV.

The chain combines TRBV24-1 with TRBJ2-5, with D unclear. Germline V CDR1 and CDR2: KGHDR, SFDVKD. CDR3 length: 14 amino acids. V was shortened by 3 bases and J by 0 bases, with 7 bases between the two germline ends. CDR3 sequence reads: CATSDNGYQETQYF. The CDR3 region has the DNA TGTGCCACCAGTGATAACGGGTACCAAGAGACCCAGTACTTC.

This clone was counted a few times. The chain employs TRBV12-5 and TRBJ1-1; possibly TRBD1 for D (5 bases). Trimming took 6 bases from V and 0 from J, leaving 11 bases between them. The CDR3 totals 14 residues. Per the germline V gene, CDR1 is LGHNT and CDR2 is FRNRAP. CDR3 region: CASGKGTVNTEAFF. CDR3 nucleotide sequence: TGTGCTAGTGGCAAGGGGACGGTGAACACTGAAGCTTTCTTT.

The chain links TRBV6-1 to TRBJ2-5; 7 positions agree with TRBD2. The germline V gene encodes CDR1 MNHNS and CDR2 SASEGT. Trimming removed 4 bases from V and 0 bases from J; junction bases left unmatched: 5. The CDR3 is 15 amino acids. The CDR3 loop reads CASSATSVNQETQYF. In DNA form, the CDR3 reads TGTGCCAGCAGTGCTACTAGCGTTAACCAAGAGACCCAGTACTTC.

This clone was found many times. The rearrangement links TRBV6-1 to TRBJ2-3; D gene uncertain. Between the trimmed V and J ends, which lost 8 bases and 0 bases, there was a span of 12 bases. Germline CDR1 MNHNS, CDR2 SASEGT. There are 14 residues in the CDR3. The CDR3 nucleotides read TGTGCCAGCTTCTACAGTCCCAGCACAGATACGCAGTATTTT. It codes for CASFYSPSTDTQYF.

Many counts were recorded for this clone. The CDR3, as DNA: TGTGCCAGCAGCTTATTCGGGGTCTCCTACGAGCAGTACTTC. Translation gives CASSLFGVSYEQYF. The chain links TRBV7-2 to TRBJ2-7, with a possible D match to TRBD2 (5 bases). The CDR3 length is 14 residues. Trimming removed 2 bases from V and 0 bases from J, with 8 bases in between. CDR1 is SGHTA and CDR2 is FQGNSA in the germline V gene.